These 23 T cell receptor beta chains came from one sample sequenced in a study of cytomegalovirus exposure and HLA in healthy donors. The primer mix had 60 Vbeta and 13 Jbeta primers. Clones were read by immunoSEQ multiplex PCR, and TCRdb kept only the in-frame ones, dropping some. There are some 170,000 clones in the sample; about 69% occur only once, and 2% to 2.5% lies in the top ten. The sequencing input was PBMCs. Every receptor here comes from a human donor in good health.

The chain has TRBV6-5 and TRBJ2-7, with TRBD1 matching 11 bases. J lost 4 bases, V lost 4 bases, and 9 bases had no gene match. The CDR3 contains 16 residues. From germline, CDR1 is MNHEY and CDR2 SVGAGI. The CDR3 DNA follows: TGTGCCAGCAGTTCCCACGCCGGGACAGGGGGTTACGAGCAGTACTTC. Amino acid sequence: CASSSHAGTGGYEQYF.

This clone appeared a single time. The chain joins TRBV30 to TRBJ1-3; D gene unclear. The CDR3 spans 14 residues. Trimming shortened V by 0 bases and J by 1 base, and 7 bases separated the two germline ends. Germline V CDR1 and CDR2: GTSNPN, SVGIG (reference sequence). The CDR3 here is CAWSVTGSGNTIYF. In DNA form, the CDR3 reads TGTGCCTGGAGTGTAACGGGTTCTGGAAACACCATATATTTT.

This sequence joins TRBV6-5 and TRBJ1-4; a weak D match, TRBD1 (6 bases). Germline-derived CDR1 and CDR2 are MNHEY and SVGAGI. The V end lost 7 bases, the J end lost 8 bases, and 14 bases lay between the germline ends. The CDR3 loop spans 13 amino acids. CDR3: CASNRQESEKLFF. In DNA, the CDR3 is TGTGCCAGCAATCGACAGGAATCAGAAAAACTGTTTTTT.

V gene TRBV7-6 combines with J gene TRBJ2-7; 7 nucleotides line up with TRBD2. Germline V gene lookup returns CDR1 SGHVS and CDR2 FNYEAQ. This CDR3 contains 14 residues. V lost 1 base and J lost 1; bases outside the gene matches: 1. The CDR3 region is CASSLGGGSYEQYF. Written as DNA, the CDR3 is TGTGCCAGCAGCTTAGGGGGGGGATCCTACGAGCAGTACTTC.

The gene calls are TRBV27 and TRBJ2-7; the D is unclear. Germline CDR1 reads MNHEY; CDR2 reads SMNVEV (reference sequence). The CDR3 totals 13 residues. V lost 0 bases to trimming and J lost 2 bases, with 5 bases between them. The CDR3 here is CASSLSDTYEQYF. The CDR3 nucleotides are TGTGCCAGCAGTTTATCTGACACCTACGAGCAGTACTTC.

The chain carries TRBV4-3 and TRBJ1-2, with D maybe TRBD1 (5 bases). The germline V gene has CDR1 LGHNA and CDR2 YSLEER. This CDR3 spans 15 amino acids. The germline V and J ends were trimmed by 0 bases and 2 bases, with 10 bases remaining between them. The CDR3 region has the DNA TGCGCCAGCAGCCAAGATAGGAACAGGAACTATGGCTACACCTTC. Translation gives CASSQDRNRNYGYTF.

This chain uses TRBV7-9 with TRBJ2-5; TRBD1 agrees at 7 bases. The CDR3 is 15 amino acids. V dropped 6 bases and J dropped 5; count of bases not matched to a gene: 12. The germline V gene encodes CDR1 SEHNR and CDR2 FQNEAQ (reference sequence). CDR3 DNA: TGTGCCAGCAGTCAGGTCCCCGACAGGGTGGAGACCCAGTACTTC. Its translation is CASSQVPDRVETQYF.

As DNA, the CDR3 is TGTGCCAGCAGCTTTCCGGGGCAGGGGCAGCCCCAGCATTTT. Its protein product is CASSFPGQGQPQHF. The chain carries TRBV5-6 and TRBJ1-5; D might be TRBD1 (6 bases). This CDR3 is 14 amino acids long. V was trimmed by 2 bases and J by 7 bases, leaving 13 bases between them. In germline, CDR1 is SGHDT, CDR2 YYEEEE.

The rearrangement links TRBV27 to TRBJ2-7; 9 positions match TRBD1. This CDR3 contains 15 residues. Germline CDR1 reads MNHEY; CDR2 reads SMNVEV (reference sequence). The ends lost 6 bases at V and 0 bases at J; junction bases unmatched: 6. CDR3 region: CASRPGTGSSYEQYF. As DNA, the CDR3 is TGTGCCAGCAGGCCCGGGACAGGGAGCTCCTACGAGCAGTACTTC.

This clone has just a few counts. The chain carries TRBV5-8 and TRBJ2-3; 10 bases map to TRBD2. Germline-derived CDR1 and CDR2 are SGHTS and YDEGEE. CDR3 length equals 18 residues. With 4 bases clipped from V and 1 base from J, the junction kept 12 bases outside the gene matches. DNA of the CDR3: TGTGCCAGCAGCCCACAGCGGGGGGGCATGGTCGGCACAGATACGCAGTATTTT. This translates into CASSPQRGGMVGTDTQYF.

This clone showed up just once. V usage is TRBV2 and J usage is TRBJ1-5; 7 bases line up with TRBD1. V shed 0 bases, J shed 5 bases, and the junction held 7 bases outside the gene matches. The CDR3 covers 16 residues. The V gene's germline CDR1 is SNHLY and CDR2 FYNNEI. CDR3 sequence (DNA): TGTGCCAGCAGTGAAGCGCTTAGCAGGGGGGATCAGCCCCAGCATTTT. The encoded protein is CASSEALSRGDQPQHF.

This clone was seen only once. The chain carries TRBV9 and TRBJ1-1, with 10 bases matching TRBD1. CDR3 length equals 14 residues. Germline trimming cut 4 bases from V and 5 bases from J; bases unmatched to any gene: 5. The germline gives CDR1 SGDLS, CDR2 YYNGEE. This CDR3 reads CASSPTGGNTEAFF. The CDR3 bases are TGTGCCAGCAGCCCGACAGGGGGCAATACTGAAGCTTTCTTT.

This clone was counted between two and nine times. Other DNA variants within this sample encode the same CDR3. This sequence joins TRBV27 and TRBJ1-5; D gene unclear. Germline V gene lookup returns CDR1 MNHEY and CDR2 SMNVEV (reference sequence). The CDR3 length is 13 residues. The V and J ends lost 3 bases and 4 bases respectively, with 7 bases between them. In nucleotides, the CDR3 is TGTGCCAGCAGTTTGGCAGGAAATCAGCCCCAGCATTTT. This codes for CASSLAGNQPQHF.

J is TRBJ2-2 and V is TRBV29-1; a weak D match, TRBD1 (6 bases). The V end was cut by 8 bases, the J end by 6 bases, with 25 bases between. CDR3 length: 16 residues. Per germline, CDR1 SQVTM and CDR2 ANQGSEA. CDR3 protein: CSLAKIRGTWAGELFF. The DNA of the CDR3 is TGCAGCTTAGCAAAGATAAGGGGGACCTGGGCCGGGGAGCTGTTTTTT.

In its sample, this clone was seen a few times. This chain links TRBV18 with TRBJ2-7; 10 nucleotides line up with TRBD1. Germline-derived CDR1 and CDR2 are KGHSH and LQKENI. The CDR3 is 14 amino acids. J was trimmed by 2 bases and V by 3 bases; bases with no gene match: 1. The CDR3 region is CASSPDRGTYEQYF. The DNA of the CDR3 is TGTGCCAGCTCACCGGACAGGGGGACCTACGAGCAGTACTTC.

This clone was recorded once. This chain connects TRBV21-1 to TRBJ1-1; whether TRBD1, the table's D call, matches the DNA was not checked. TRBV21-1 is assigned pseudogene status. The CDR3 has 16 amino acids. CDR3 protein: CASIVRGGAPATEAFF. The CDR3 nucleotides read TGTGCCAGCATCGTAAGAGGTGGGGCCCCGGCCACTGAAGCTTTCTTT.

The chain links TRBV11-2 to TRBJ1-1; D unclear. CDR1 is SGHAT and CDR2 is FQNNGV in the germline V gene. Trimming stripped 5 bases from V and 1 base from J, with 17 bases between. The CDR3 totals 16 residues. The CDR3 sequence is CASSPDLAGWNTEAFF. CDR3 coding DNA: TGTGCCAGCAGCCCGGACCTGGCGGGTTGGAACACTGAAGCTTTCTTT.

V and J are TRBV28 and TRBJ2-7; 9 bases align to TRBD2. This CDR3 has 13 amino acids. Germline V gives CDR1 MDHEN, CDR2 SYDVKM. V lost 8 bases to trimming and J lost 3 bases; unmatched junction nucleotides: 5. CDR3 region: CASVLAGLYEQYF. Written as DNA, the CDR3 is TGTGCCAGCGTACTAGCGGGCCTCTACGAGCAGTACTTC.

V usage is TRBV7-8 and J usage is TRBJ2-3; TRBD2 agrees at 9 bases. Trimming took 2 bases from V and 4 from J; bases not matched to a gene: 7. Germline V gene lookup returns CDR1 SGHVS and CDR2 FQNEAQ. CDR3 length: 16 amino acids. The CDR3 loop reads CASSLRRGGAADTQYF. CDR3 in DNA: TGTGCCAGCAGCTTACGGCGCGGGGGGGCAGCAGATACGCAGTATTTT.

This clone has only a few counts. The genes are TRBV6-1 and TRBJ1-4, with D perhaps TRBD1 (6 bases). V was cut by 2 bases and J by 8 bases, with 12 bases left in between. The CDR3 contains 14 residues. CDR1 MNHNS and CDR2 SASEGT come from the germline V gene. CDR3 DNA sequence: TGTGCCAGCAGTGAAAACAGGGCCGACGAAAAACTGTTTTTT. This sequence encodes CASSENRADEKLFF.

On this clone: The junction departs from germline at one end; a sequencing error may be responsible. The sample contains more than one DNA sequence encoding this CDR3. This rearrangement joins TRBV6-5 to TRBJ2-7, with 7 nucleotides matching TRBD1. CDR3 length: 14 residues. CDR1 and CDR2 from the germline V gene are MNHEY and SVGAGI. Here the CDR3 reads CASSYGDSSYEQYF. In nucleotides, the CDR3 is TGTGCCAGCAGTTACGGGGACAGCTCCTACGAACAGTACTTC.

This clone was recorded a few times. The chain employs TRBV6-4 and TRBJ2-2; 7 positions agree with TRBD1. V was clipped by 0 bases and J by 6 bases; unmatched bases: 4. CDR1 and CDR2 from the germline V gene are MRHNA and SNTAGT. This CDR3 has 15 residues. The chain's CDR3 is CASSDSGGPAGELFF. In DNA form, the CDR3 reads TGTGCCAGCAGTGACTCAGGGGGCCCGGCCGGGGAGCTGTTTTTT.

This clone came up a few times. The rearrangement joins TRBV5-4 to TRBJ2-1, with 9 bases aligning to TRBD2. CDR3 length: 16 amino acids. After removal of 0 bases from V and 4 bases from J, the junction contained 5 bases not matched to a gene. CDR1 and CDR2 (germline): SGHNT, YYREEE (reference sequence). As DNA, the CDR3 is TGTGCCAGCAGCTTGGGAGCGGGGGGAGGGTACAATGAGCAGTTCTTC. Translated: CASSLGAGGGYNEQFF.